The rows below give T cell receptor beta chains drawn from one sample of a study of glioma-infiltrating T cells after dendritic cell vaccination. Libraries were prepared by immunoSEQ multiplex PCR; TCRdb keeps only in-frame clonotypes and omits some of them. The sample carries about 64,000 clones, roughly 80% recorded once. The starting material was blood, obtained before dendritic cell vaccination. These receptors were obtained from a human donor with glioblastoma. CDR3s include the opening cysteine and the closing phenylalanine or tryptophan. The D gene is left open where the match is weak. Part of the rows lack a size; the others show once, few, many or a class for expanded clones.

TRBV28	TRBJ2-3	few	.	TGTGCCAGCAGTAGACTACATTCTAGCACAGATACGCAGTATTTT	CASSRLHSSTDTQYF
TRBV6-1	TRBJ1-2	.	.	TGTGCCAGCAGGGGGACACCCACCCTCTATGGCTACACCTTC	CASRGTPTLYGYTF
TRBV6-5	TRBJ2-2	.	.	TGTGCCAGCAGTTACATGGGGGCCACCGGGGAGCTGTTTTTT	CASSYMGATGELFF
TRBV5-1	TRBJ2-2	.	TRBD1	TGCGCCAGCAGCAAAGACAGGGCGCTTGGGCTGTTTTTT	CASSKDRALGLFF
TRBV27	TRBJ2-1	.	TRBD2	TGTGCCAGCACCCCCTATCCACTAGCGGGGGGGCACGAGCAGTTCTTC	CASTPYPLAGGHEQFF
TRBV11-2	TRBJ1-5	once	TRBD1	TGTGCCAGCAGCTTAGCGACAGGGGGGCAGCCCCAGCATTTT	CASSLATGGQPQHF
TRBV5-1	TRBJ1-3	.	.	TGCGCCAGCAGCTTGGATCCAGGGTCTGGAAACACCATATATTTT	CASSLDPGSGNTIYF
TRBV7-9	TRBJ2-5	.	.	TGTGCCAGCAGCCCGATGGGAGGAATGGAGACCCAGTACTTC	CASSPMGGMETQYF
TRBV6-5	TRBJ1-2	once	.	TGTGCCAGCAGTTACCGCGGGTTGAACTATGGCTACACCTTC	CASSYRGLNYGYTF
TRBV5-1	TRBJ1-2	.	.	TGCGCCAGCACTCCGGACGGGGATGGCTACACCTTC	CASTPDGDGYTF
TRBV18	TRBJ1-3	.	.	TGTGCCAGCTCACGTACGGGGGACCCATACTCTGGAAACACCATATATTTT	CASSRTGDPYSGNTIYF
TRBV4-1	TRBJ1-6	.	.	TGCGCCAGCAGCCTCCAGGGGAAGGGGAATTCACCCCTCCACTTT	CASSLQGKGNSPLHF
TRBV5-1	TRBJ1-1	.	TRBD1	TGCGCCAGCAGCTCAGACTCCGGGACAGGGGGTGTTAAAGCTTTCTTT	CASSSDSGTGGVKAFF
TRBV5-6	TRBJ2-7	.	TRBD2	TGTGCCAGCAGCTTGGCGTGGGCAGGGAGGGTATCCTACGAGCAGTACTTC	CASSLAWAGRVSYEQYF
TRBV6-4	TRBJ2-1	once	TRBD2	TGTGCCAGCAGTGTCATAGCGGGGAGCTCCTACAATGAGCAGTTCTTC	CASSVIAGSSYNEQFF
TRBV27	TRBJ1-3	.	.	TGTGCCAGCAGTCCCGGTTACGGGGGTAGGGCTGGAAACACCATATATTTT	CASSPGYGGRAGNTIYF
TRBV28	TRBJ1-2	.	.	TGTGCCAGCTCCGACTATGGCTACACCTTC	CASSDYGYTF
TRBV6-5	TRBJ1-1	.	TRBD1	TGTGCCAGCTGGGAGGCCAGGGGGACTGAAGCTTTCTTT	CASWEARGTEAFF
TRBV27	TRBJ2-2	.	.	TGTGCCAGCAGTTTATCGTCCGGGATCGGGACCGGGGAGCTGTTTTTT	CASSLSSGIGTGELFF
TRBV11-2	TRBJ2-5	.	.	TGTGCCAGCAAACCGGCGACATCCCAAGAGACCCAGTACTTC	CASKPATSQETQYF
TRBV19	TRBJ1-2	few	TRBD1	TGTGCCAGTAGTATAACAGGGGAGGACTATGGCTACACCTTC	CASSITGEDYGYTF
TRBV7-7	TRBJ2-2	.	TRBD1	TGTGCTAGCAGCCCGACAGGGCTTCGAACCGGGGAGCTGTTTTTT	CASSPTGLRTGELFF
TRBV6-6	TRBJ2-5	.	.	TGTGCCAGCAGCCGTATGCGGGAGACCCAGTACTTC	CASSRMRETQYF
TRBV30	TRBJ1-1	few	.	TGTGCCTGGCGCGCAGGGAACACTGAAGCTTTCTTT	CAWRAGNTEAFF
TRBV7-8	TRBJ2-5	.	.	TGTGCCAGCAGCTTCTCGCGGGGGCGAGAGACCCAGTACTTC	CASSFSRGRETQYF
TRBV10-1	TRBJ1-1	.	.	TGCGCCAGCAGTAGGGGCTTGAACACTGAAGCTTTCTTT	CASSRGLNTEAFF
TRBV29-1	TRBJ2-5	.	.	TGCAGCGTTGTCGAGGGCCAAGAGACCCAGTACTTC	CSVVEGQETQYF
TRBV5-5	TRBJ1-4	.	.	TGTGCCAGCAGTTCAATTGCAACTAATGAAAAACTGTTTTTT	CASSSIATNEKLFF
TRBV5-8	TRBJ2-5	.	TRBD2	TGTGCCAGCAGCTGGGGCCTAGCGGACCAAGAGACCCAGTACTTC	CASSWGLADQETQYF
TRBV7-2	TRBJ2-5	.	.	TGTGCCAGCAGTTTTCAAAACGGCGGCGAGACCCAGTACTTC	CASSFQNGGETQYF
TRBV10-1	TRBJ1-1	.	.	TGCGCCAGCACCCGAGGGGGAGTGAGTCACACTGAAGCTTTCTTT	CASTRGGVSHTEAFF
TRBV28	TRBJ1-2	.	TRBD1	TGTGCCAGCAGTTCGACAGGGCGCTATGGCTACACCTTC	CASSSTGRYGYTF
TRBV6-1	TRBJ1-6	.	TRBD1	TGTGCCAGCAGTGAAGCTGGACAGGGGGACAATTCACCCCTCCACTTT	CASSEAGQGDNSPLHF
TRBV7-8	TRBJ2-7	.	.	TGTGCCAGCAGCTTAGACCGTGGCGGTCAGGGCTACGAGCAGTACTTC	CASSLDRGGQGYEQYF
TRBV7-9	TRBJ2-3	.	.	TGTGCCAGCAGCCCGCCCGGAGCGCTCCCGGATACGCAGTATTTT	CASSPPGALPDTQYF
TRBV4-2	TRBJ2-3	.	TRBD2	TGTGCCAGCAGCTCTTGGGGAGGGCGCACAGATACGCAGTATTTT	CASSSWGGRTDTQYF
TRBV5-5	TRBJ2-7	.	.	TGTGCCAGCAGCCGCACAGGGCTCCCCTACGAGCAGTACTTC	CASSRTGLPYEQYF
TRBV4-1	TRBJ2-7	.	.	TGCGCCAGCAGCCAAGAGAGCTGGTACGAGCAGTACTTC	CASSQESWYEQYF
TRBV11-3	TRBJ1-2	.	.	TGTGCCAGCAGCCCCAGGGGTATCTATGGCTACACCTTC	CASSPRGIYGYTF
TRBV6-1	TRBJ2-1	.	TRBD1	TGTGCCAGCAGTTATTACAGGGGGGACAATGAGCAGTTCTTC	CASSYYRGDNEQFF